The entry that follows covers one T cell receptor (beta chain) sequence. The data derive from a study of T cells expressing NK-cell markers. Study in general: Each TCR beta repertoire originated in sorted T cells that were CD3+CD56+NKG2C+, CD3+CD56+NKG2C- or CD3+CD56-NKG2C+. Within the sequenced cohort of eight donors, seven exhibited HCMV seropositivity and one was seronegative.

A 5'RACE template switching approach incorporating UMIs was used to make TCR beta cDNA. From the 5' RACE reads, TCRdb lists one entry per CDR3 protein and no DNA. This repertoire includes about 460,000 distinct CDR3 sequences. Germline CDR1 is KGHSH and CDR2 is LQKENI. The length of the CDR3 is 12 residues. Sequencing was performed on blood T cells: a sorted CD56 or NKG2C T cell subset, CD4+ or CD8+ T cells, or bulk PBMC T cells (not recorded which). The chain recombines TRBV18 with TRBJ2-7; with no DNA, the TCRdb D assignment of TRBD1 cannot be verified. The clonotype comes from a woman aged 50 to 65 in good health. The CDR3 here is CASSPPGAFQYF.